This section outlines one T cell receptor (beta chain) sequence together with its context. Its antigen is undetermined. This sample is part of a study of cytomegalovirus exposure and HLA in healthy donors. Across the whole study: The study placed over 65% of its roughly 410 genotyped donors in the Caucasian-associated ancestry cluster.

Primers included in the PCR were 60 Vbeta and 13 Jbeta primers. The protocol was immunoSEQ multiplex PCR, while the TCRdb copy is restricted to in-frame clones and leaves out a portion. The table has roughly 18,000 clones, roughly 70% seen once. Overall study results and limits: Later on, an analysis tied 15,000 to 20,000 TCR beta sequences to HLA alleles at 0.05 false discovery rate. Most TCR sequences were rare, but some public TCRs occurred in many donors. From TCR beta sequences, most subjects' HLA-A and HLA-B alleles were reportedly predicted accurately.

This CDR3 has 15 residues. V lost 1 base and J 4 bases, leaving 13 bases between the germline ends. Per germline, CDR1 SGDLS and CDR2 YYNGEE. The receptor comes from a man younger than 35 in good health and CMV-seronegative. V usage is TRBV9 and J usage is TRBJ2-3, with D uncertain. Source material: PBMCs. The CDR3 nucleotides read TGTGCCAGCAGCGTAAATTCGCCGCACTCAGATACGCAGTATTTT. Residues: CASSVNSPHSDTQYF.